The 13 T cell receptor beta chains in this list originate from one sample, sequenced in a study of vaccination effects on CD4 cells after COVID-19. Peptide-pool stimulation followed by sequencing identified expanded antigen-specific CD4+ clonotypes in the ViraFEST assay. Culture lasted about 10 days before CD4+ T cell isolation. This person caught SARS-CoV-2 sometime from March to December 2020, and PCR testing confirmed the infection. Repertoires were generated with immunoSEQ multiplex PCR, while TCRdb's copy carries only in-frame clones and drops some. The sample lists around 25,000 clones, roughly 69% seen once, with more than 15% in the top ten. For these TCRs, the target antigens are not known. Sequencing used CD4+ T cells from PBMCs cultured with SARS-CoV-2 spike peptides, obtained before COVID-19 vaccination. The receptors were sampled from a human donor who had a prior SARS-CoV-2 infection.

The rearrangement uses TRBV5-1 and TRBJ2-1; D may be TRBD2 (6 bases). Looked up from germline, CDR1 is SGHRS and CDR2 is YFSETQ. This CDR3 comprises 13 residues. The V and J ends lost 10 bases and 7 bases respectively, with 18 bases between them. CDR3 loop: CACGADPDNEQFF. The CDR3 DNA follows: TGCGCCTGCGGGGCCGACCCAGATAATGAGCAGTTCTTC.

This clone appeared a single time. The DNA of the CDR3 is TGCGCCAGCAGCCTGTTGGGGGTTCCCCAAGTTCGTGACGGGGAGCTGTTTTTT. Amino acid sequence: CASSLLGVPQVRDGELFF. The rearrangement links TRBV4-1 to TRBJ2-2; D is tentatively TRBD1 or TRBD2 (5 bases each). Trimming took off 4 bases at V and 7 bases at J, with 25 bases between the two ends. The CDR3 runs 18 residues. CDR1 is MGHRA, CDR2 YSYEKL, per germline.

The chain joins TRBV7-8 to TRBJ2-3; no definite D call. The CDR3 runs 13 residues. Germline CDR1 SGHVS, CDR2 FQNEAQ. Trimming pared 1 base from V and 3 bases from J, leaving 5 bases between. The CDR3: CASSLGLTDTQYF. The CDR3 coding sequence is TGTGCCAGCAGCTTAGGCTTGACAGATACGCAGTATTTT.

The V call is TRBV15, the J call TRBJ2-2; the D is unclear. This CDR3 region has 14 residues. Trimming took 4 bases from V and 2 from J, leaving 8 bases between them. Germline V gene lookup returns CDR1 LNHNV and CDR2 YYDKDF (reference sequence). CDR3 in DNA: TGTGCCACCAGCAAACCAATAAACACCGGGGAGCTGTTTTTT. As protein: CATSKPINTGELFF.

This clone was detected a few times. J is TRBJ1-1 and V is TRBV5-1; tentatively, D is TRBD1 (6 bases). Per the germline V gene, CDR1 is SGHRS and CDR2 is YFSETQ. V dropped 0 bases and J dropped 1 base, with 10 bases sitting between them. The CDR3 contains 15 residues. CDR3 nucleotides: TGCGCCAGCAGCTTGGAGGGGGTTCGGAACACTGAAGCTTTCTTT. This codes for CASSLEGVRNTEAFF.

This chain links TRBV20-1 with TRBJ1-5; the D is unclear. Trimming took off 3 bases at V and 6 bases at J, with 9 bases between the two ends. Germline CDR1 and CDR2: DFQATT and SNEGSKA (reference sequence). CDR3 length equals 12 residues. The CDR3 bases are TGCAGTGCTAGTGGCGGTTTTCAGCCCCAGCATTTT. This translates into CSASGGFQPQHF.

This clone was seen more than once but under ten times. The CDR3 nucleotides read TGTGCCATCGAAGGGGACAGGGATGAAAAACTGTTTTTT. Translated, it gives CAIEGDRDEKLFF. The chain combines TRBV10-3 with TRBJ1-4, with TRBD1 matching over 9 bases. The V gene's germline CDR1 is ENHRY and CDR2 SYGVKD. This CDR3 spans 13 amino acids. Unmatched junction bases numbered 4, after V lost 8 bases and J lost 6 bases.

This clone was counted between two and nine times. The chain links TRBV7-3 to TRBJ2-2, with D possibly TRBD1 on 6 matching bases. V was shortened by 2 bases and J by 0 bases, with 7 bases between the two germline ends. In germline, CDR1 is SGHTA, CDR2 FQGTGA. The CDR3 loop spans 15 amino acids. The CDR3 spells CASSLEGANTGELFF. CDR3 DNA: TGTGCCAGCAGCTTAGAGGGGGCGAACACCGGGGAGCTGTTTTTT.

The genes are TRBV6-4 and TRBJ1-4; D call uncertain. CDR3 length: 13 residues. The V end lost 5 bases, the J end lost 8 bases, and 12 bases lay between the germline ends. Germline V gene sequence: CDR1 MRHNA, CDR2 SNTAGT. The CDR3: CASSRGVGEKLFF. CDR3 DNA sequence: TGTGCCAGCAGTCGGGGTGTAGGCGAAAAACTGTTTTTT.

The chain links TRBV3-1 (or the pseudogene TRBV3-2) to TRBJ2-2; tentatively, D is TRBD1 or TRBD2 (5 bases each). CDR1 LGHDT and CDR2 YNNKEL come from the germline V gene (reference sequence). This CDR3 region has 18 residues. The V and J ends lost 0 bases and 4 bases respectively, with 18 bases between them. Here the CDR3 DNA reads TGTGCCAGCAGCCAAGATAAGGGACGGCTGTCGGTCACCGGGGAGCTGTTTTTT. Protein: CASSQDKGRLSVTGELFF.

In its sample, this clone was seen a few times. V is TRBV7-8 and J is TRBJ2-3; 11 bases are a match to TRBD2. The V gene's germline CDR1 is SGHVS and CDR2 FQNEAQ. The CDR3 length is 15 residues. V was pared by 5 bases and J by 2 bases, with 3 bases of the junction left unmatched. The chain's CDR3 is CASSPLAGVTDTQYF. DNA for the CDR3: TGTGCCAGCAGCCCACTAGCGGGAGTCACAGATACGCAGTATTTT.

This rearrangement joins TRBV11-3 to TRBJ2-5; 8 bases fit TRBD2. J lost 4 bases, V lost 0 bases, and 10 bases had no gene match. CDR1 is SGHNT, CDR2 YENEEA, per germline. The CDR3 loop spans 17 amino acids. The CDR3 sequence: CASSLESQRERGETQYF. The CDR3 region has the DNA TGTGCCAGCAGCTTAGAATCCCAGCGGGAGCGGGGAGAGACCCAGTACTTC.

This clone has more than one count but fewer than ten. The V and J genes are TRBV2 and TRBJ1-1; 10 bases are a match to TRBD1. V lost 6 bases and J lost 6; bases outside the gene matches: 7. Germline values: CDR1 SNHLY, CDR2 FYNNEI. The CDR3 has 14 residues. The CDR3, as DNA: TGTGCCAGCAGCGCGGGACAGGGGTTCGCTGAAGCTTTCTTT. Its translation: CASSAGQGFAEAFF.